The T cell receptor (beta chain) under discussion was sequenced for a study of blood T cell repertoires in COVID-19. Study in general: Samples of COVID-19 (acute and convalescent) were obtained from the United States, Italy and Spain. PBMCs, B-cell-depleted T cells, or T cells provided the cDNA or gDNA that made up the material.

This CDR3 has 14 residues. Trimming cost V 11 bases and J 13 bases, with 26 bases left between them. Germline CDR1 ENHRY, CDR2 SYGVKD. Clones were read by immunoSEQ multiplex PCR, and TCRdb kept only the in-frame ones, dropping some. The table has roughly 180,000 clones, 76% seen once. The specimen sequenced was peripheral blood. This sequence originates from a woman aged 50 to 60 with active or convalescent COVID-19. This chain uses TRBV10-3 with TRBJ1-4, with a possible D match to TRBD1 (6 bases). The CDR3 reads CALAETGFNDTLFF. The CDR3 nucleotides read TGTGCCCTCGCCGAGACAGGCTTTAATGATACACTGTTTTTT.